This T cell receptor beta chain was sequenced for a study of blood T cell repertoires in COVID-19. Study-level background: Donors in the United States, Italy and Spain gave samples during acute or convalescent COVID-19. The cDNA or gDNA used as material had been derived from T cells, B-cell-depleted T cells, or PBMCs.

There are 15 residues in the CDR3. Trimming shortened V by 2 bases and J by 2 bases, and 10 bases separated the two germline ends. CDR1 KGHSH and CDR2 LQKENI come from the germline V gene. Original handling: Scientists estimated how many nucleated cells there were by amplifying reference gene primers. Clones were read by immunoSEQ multiplex PCR, and TCRdb kept only the in-frame ones, dropping some. That table furnishes V, J and clone size, whereas the DNA furnished D and trimming. Of about 32,000 clones listed, around 90% are singletons. The sequenced sample consisted of peripheral blood. J is TRBJ1-3 and V is TRBV18, with D perhaps matching TRBD1 (5 bases). The receptor comes from a man aged 50-59 years with active or convalescent COVID-19. The CDR3 sequence: CASSPRQGPGNTIYF. The CDR3 region has the DNA TGTGCCAGCTCACCAAGGCAGGGTCCTGGAAACACCATATATTTT.